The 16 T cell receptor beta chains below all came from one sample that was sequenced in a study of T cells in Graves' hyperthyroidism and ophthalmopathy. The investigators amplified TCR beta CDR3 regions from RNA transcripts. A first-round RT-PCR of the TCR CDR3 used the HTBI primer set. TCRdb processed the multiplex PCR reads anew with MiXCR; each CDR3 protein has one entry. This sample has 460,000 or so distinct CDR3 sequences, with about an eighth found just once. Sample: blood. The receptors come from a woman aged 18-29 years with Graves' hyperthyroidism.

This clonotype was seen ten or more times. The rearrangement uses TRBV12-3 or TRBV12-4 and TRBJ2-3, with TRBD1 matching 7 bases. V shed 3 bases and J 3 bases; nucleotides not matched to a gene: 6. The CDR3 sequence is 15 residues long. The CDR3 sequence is CASSFLAGGTDTQYF. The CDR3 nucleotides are TGTGCCAGCAGTTTTCTAGCAGGGGGAACAGATACGCAGTATTTT.

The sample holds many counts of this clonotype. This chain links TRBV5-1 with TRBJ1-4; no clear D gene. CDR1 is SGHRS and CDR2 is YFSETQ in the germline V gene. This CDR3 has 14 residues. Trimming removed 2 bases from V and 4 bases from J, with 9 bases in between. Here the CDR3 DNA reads TGCGCCAGCAGCTTCGGAACGGTTAATGAAAAACTGTTTTTT. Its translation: CASSFGTVNEKLFF.

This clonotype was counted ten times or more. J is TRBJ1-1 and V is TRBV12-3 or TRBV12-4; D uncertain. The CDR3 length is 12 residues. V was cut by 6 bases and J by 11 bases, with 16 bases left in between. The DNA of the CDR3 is TGTGCCAGCAGCACCGACCTGCCGGGGGCTTTCTTT. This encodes CASSTDLPGAFF.

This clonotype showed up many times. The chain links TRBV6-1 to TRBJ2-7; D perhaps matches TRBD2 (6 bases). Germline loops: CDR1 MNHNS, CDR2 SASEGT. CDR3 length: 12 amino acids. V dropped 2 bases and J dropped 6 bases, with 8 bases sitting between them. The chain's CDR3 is CASSETSSEQYV. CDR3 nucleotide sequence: TGTGCCAGCAGTGAAACTAGCTCCGAGCAGTACGTC.

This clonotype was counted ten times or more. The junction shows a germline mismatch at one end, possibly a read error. DNA of the CDR3: TGTGCCAGCAATTTAAGGTCCCGGAACCAAGAGACCCAGTACTTC. Its protein is CASNLRSRNQETQYF. This chain connects TRBV12-3 or TRBV12-4 to TRBJ2-5, with D unresolved. The CDR3 extends over 15 amino acids.

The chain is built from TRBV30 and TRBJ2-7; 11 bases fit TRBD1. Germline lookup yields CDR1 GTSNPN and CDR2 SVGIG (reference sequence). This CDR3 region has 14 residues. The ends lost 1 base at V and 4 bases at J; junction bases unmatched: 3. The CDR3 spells CAWSAGQGEYEQYF. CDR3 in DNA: TGTGCCTGGAGTGCGGGACAGGGGGAGTACGAGCAGTACTTC.

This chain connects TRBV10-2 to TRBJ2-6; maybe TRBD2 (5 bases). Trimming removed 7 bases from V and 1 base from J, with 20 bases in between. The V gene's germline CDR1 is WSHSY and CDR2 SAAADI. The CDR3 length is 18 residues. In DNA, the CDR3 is TGCGCCAGCAACCTTGAGGGAGAGGTTTTTTCTGGGGCCAACGTCCTGACTTTC. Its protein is CASNLEGEVFSGANVLTF.

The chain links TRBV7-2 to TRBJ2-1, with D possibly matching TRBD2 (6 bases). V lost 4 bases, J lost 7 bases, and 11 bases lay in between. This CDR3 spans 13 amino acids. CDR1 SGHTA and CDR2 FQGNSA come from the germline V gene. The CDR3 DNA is TGTGCCAGCAGCTCCGGGACTCGAAATGAGCAGTTCTTC. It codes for CASSSGTRNEQFF.

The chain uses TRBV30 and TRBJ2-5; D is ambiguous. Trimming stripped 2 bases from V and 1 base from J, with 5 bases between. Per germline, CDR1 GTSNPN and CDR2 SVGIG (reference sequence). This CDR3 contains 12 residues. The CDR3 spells CAWSPLQETQYF. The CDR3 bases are TGTGCCTGGAGTCCACTCCAAGAGACCCAGTACTTC. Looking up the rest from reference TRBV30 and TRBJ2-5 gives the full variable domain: SQTIHQWPATLVQPVGSPLSLECTVEGTSNPNLYWYRQAAGRGLQLLFYSVGIGQISSEVPQNLSASRPQDRQFILSSKKLLLSDSGFYLCAWSPLQETQYFGPGTRLLVL.

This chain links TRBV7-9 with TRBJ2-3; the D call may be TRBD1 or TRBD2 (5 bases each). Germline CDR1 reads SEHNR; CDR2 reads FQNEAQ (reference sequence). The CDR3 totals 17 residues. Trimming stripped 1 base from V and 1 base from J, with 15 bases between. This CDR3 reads CASSLGRGRKGTDTQYF. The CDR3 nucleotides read TGTGCCAGCAGCTTAGGTCGGGGCCGGAAGGGCACAGATACGCAGTATTTT. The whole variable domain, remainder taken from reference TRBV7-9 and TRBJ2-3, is DTGVSQNPRHKITKRGQNVTFRCDPISEHNRLYWYRQTLGQGPEFLTYFQNEAQLEKSRLLSDRFSAERPKGSFSTLEIQRTEQGDSAMYLCASSLGRGRKGTDTQYFGPGTRLTVL.

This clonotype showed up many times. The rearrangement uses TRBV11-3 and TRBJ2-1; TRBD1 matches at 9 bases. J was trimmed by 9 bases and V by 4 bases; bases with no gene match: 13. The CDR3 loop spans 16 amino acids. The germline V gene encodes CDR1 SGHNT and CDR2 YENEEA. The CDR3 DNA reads TGTGCCAGCAGCTCCAGGGACAGGGCTACGACTGGTGAGCAGTTCTTC. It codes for CASSSRDRATTGEQFF. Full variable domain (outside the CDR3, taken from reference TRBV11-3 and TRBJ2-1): EAGVVQSPRYKIIEKKQPVAFWCNPISGHNTLYWYLQNLGQGPELLIRYENEEAVDDSQLPKDRFSAERLKGVDSTLKIQPAELGDSAVYLCASSSRDRATTGEQFFGPGTRLTVL.

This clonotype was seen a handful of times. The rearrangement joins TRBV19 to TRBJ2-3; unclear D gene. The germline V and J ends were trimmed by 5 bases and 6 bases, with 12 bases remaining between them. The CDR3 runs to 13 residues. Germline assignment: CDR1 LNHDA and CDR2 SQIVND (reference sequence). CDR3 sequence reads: CASSEEQWDTQYF. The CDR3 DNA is TGTGCCAGTAGTGAGGAACAATGGGATACGCAGTATTTT.

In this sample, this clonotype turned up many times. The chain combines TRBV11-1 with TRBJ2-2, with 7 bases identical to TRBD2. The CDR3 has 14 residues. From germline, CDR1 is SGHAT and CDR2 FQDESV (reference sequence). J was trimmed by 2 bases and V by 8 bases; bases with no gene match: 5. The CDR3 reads CASGIAGNTGELFF. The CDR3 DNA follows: TGTGCCAGCGGAATAGCGGGTAACACCGGGGAGCTGTTTTTT.

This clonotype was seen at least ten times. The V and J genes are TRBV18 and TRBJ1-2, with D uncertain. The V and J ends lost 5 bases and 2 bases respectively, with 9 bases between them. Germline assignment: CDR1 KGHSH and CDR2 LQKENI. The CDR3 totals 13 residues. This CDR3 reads CASSDTVNYGYTF. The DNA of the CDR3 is TGTGCCAGCTCAGACACGGTGAACTATGGCTACACCTTC.

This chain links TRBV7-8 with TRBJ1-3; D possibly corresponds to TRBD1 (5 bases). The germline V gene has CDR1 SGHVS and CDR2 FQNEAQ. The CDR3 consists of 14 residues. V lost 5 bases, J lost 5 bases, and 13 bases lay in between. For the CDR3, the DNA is TGTGCCAGCAGCCTTCTTGACAGCCGAAACACCATATATTTT. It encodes CASSLLDSRNTIYF. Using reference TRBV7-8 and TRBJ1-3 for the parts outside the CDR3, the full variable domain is GAGVSQSPRYKVAKRGQDVALRCDPISGHVSLFWYQQALGQGPEFLTYFQNEAQLDKSGLPSDRFFAERPEGSVSTLKIQRTQQEDSAVYLCASSLLDSRNTIYFGEGSWLTVV.

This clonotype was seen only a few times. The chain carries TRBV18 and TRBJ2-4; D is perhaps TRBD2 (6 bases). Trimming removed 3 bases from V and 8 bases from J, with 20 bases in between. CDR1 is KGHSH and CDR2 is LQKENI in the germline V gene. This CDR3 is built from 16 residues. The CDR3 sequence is CASSPSTGLGLDIQYF. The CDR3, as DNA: TGTGCCAGCTCACCTAGCACGGGACTCGGGTTAGACATTCAGTACTTC.